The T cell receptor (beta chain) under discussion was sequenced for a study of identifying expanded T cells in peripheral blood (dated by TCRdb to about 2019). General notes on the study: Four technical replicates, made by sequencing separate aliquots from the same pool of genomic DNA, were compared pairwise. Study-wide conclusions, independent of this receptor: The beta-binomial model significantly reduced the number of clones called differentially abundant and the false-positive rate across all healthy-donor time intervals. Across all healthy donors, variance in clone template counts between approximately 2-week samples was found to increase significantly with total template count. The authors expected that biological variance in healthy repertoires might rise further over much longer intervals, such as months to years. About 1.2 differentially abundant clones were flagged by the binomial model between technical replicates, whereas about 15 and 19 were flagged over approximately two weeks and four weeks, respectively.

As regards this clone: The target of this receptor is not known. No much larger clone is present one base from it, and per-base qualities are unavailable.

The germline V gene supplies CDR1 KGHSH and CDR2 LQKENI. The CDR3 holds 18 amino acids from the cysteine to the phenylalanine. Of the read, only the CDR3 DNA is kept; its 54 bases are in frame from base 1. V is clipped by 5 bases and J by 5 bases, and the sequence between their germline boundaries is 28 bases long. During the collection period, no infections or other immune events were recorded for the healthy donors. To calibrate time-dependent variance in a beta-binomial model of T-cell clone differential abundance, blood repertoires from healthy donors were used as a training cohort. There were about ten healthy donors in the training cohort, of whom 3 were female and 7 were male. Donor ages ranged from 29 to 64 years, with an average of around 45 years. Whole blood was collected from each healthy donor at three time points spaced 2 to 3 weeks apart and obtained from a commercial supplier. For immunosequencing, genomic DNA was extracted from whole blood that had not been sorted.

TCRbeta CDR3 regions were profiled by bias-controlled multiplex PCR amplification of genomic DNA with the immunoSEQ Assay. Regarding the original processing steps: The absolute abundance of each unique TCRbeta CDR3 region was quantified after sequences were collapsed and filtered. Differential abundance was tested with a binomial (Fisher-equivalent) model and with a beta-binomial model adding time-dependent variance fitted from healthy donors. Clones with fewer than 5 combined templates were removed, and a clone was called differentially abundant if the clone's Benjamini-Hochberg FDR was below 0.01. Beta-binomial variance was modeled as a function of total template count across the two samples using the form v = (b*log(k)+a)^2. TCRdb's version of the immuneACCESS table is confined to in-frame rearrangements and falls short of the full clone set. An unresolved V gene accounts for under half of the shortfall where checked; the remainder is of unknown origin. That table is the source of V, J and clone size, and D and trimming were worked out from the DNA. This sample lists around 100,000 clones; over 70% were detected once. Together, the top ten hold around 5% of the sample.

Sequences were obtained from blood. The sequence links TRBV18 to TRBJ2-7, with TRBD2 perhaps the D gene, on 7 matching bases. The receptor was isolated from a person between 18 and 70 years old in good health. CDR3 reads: CASSSREGGQTQGNEQYF. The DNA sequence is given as TGTGCCAGCTCATCCAGGGAGGGAGGACAGACCCAGGGCAACGAGCAGTACTTC. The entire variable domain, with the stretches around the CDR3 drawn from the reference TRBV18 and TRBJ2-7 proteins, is NAGVMQNPRHLVRRRGQEARLRCSPMKGHSHVYWYRQLPEEGLKFMVYLQKENIIDESGMPKERFSAEFPKEGPSILRIQQVVRGDSAAYFCASSSREGGQTQGNEQYFGPGTRLTVT.